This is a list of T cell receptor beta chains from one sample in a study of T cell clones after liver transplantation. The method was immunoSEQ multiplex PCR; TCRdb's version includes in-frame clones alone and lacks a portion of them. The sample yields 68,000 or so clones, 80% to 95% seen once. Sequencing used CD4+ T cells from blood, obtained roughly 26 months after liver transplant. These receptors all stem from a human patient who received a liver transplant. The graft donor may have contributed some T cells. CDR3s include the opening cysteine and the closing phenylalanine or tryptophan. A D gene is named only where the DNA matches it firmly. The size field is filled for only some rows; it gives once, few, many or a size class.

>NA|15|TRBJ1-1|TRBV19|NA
CASQPGHRLNTEAFF
TGTGCCTCCCAGCCGGGACATCGGTTGAACACTGAAGCTTTCTTT
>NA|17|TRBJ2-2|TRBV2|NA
CASSEKLGGVNTGELFF
TGTGCCAGCAGTGAAAAATTGGGGGGAGTGAACACCGGGGAGCTGTTTTTT
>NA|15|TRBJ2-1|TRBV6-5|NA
CASSYSAGSYNEQFF
TGTGCCAGCAGTTACTCGGCGGGATCATACAATGAGCAGTTCTTC
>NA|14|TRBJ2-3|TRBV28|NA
CASSIPSRTDTQYF
TGTGCCAGCAGTATTCCTTCCCGCACAGATACGCAGTATTTT
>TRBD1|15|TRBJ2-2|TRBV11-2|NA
CASSSGTGYTGELFF
TGTGCCAGCAGCTCCGGGACAGGGTACACCGGGGAGCTGTTTTTT
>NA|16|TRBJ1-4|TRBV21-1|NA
CASSKARGWRGEKLFF
TGTGCCAGCAGCAAAGCGAGGGGCTGGCGGGGTGAAAAACTGTTTTTT
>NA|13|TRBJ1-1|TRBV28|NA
CASSLREDTEAFF
TGTGCCAGCAGTCTTAGGGAAGACACTGAAGCTTTCTTT
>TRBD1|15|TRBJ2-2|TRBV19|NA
CASRGDRGQSGELFF
TGTGCCAGTAGAGGGGACAGGGGGCAGTCCGGGGAGCTGTTTTTT
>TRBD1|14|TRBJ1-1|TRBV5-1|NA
CASSNSGTATEAFF
TGCGCCAGCAGCAATTCCGGGACAGCTACTGAAGCTTTCTTT
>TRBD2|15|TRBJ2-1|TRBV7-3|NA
CASSPRLAGGHEQFF
TGTGCCAGCAGCCCGAGACTAGCGGGAGGCCATGAGCAGTTCTTC
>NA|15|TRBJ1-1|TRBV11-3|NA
CASSLGEIGLTEAFF
TGTGCCAGCAGCCTAGGCGAAATTGGGCTCACTGAAGCTTTCTTT
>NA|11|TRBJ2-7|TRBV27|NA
CASSPSYEQYF
TGTGCCAGCAGCCCTTCCTACGAGCAGTACTTC
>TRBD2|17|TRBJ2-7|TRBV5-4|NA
CASSLSRGAGGLHEQYF
TGTGCCAGCAGCTTATCCCGGGGGGCGGGAGGTTTACACGAGCAGTACTTC
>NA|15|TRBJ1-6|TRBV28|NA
CASSQLLGDNSPLHF
TGTGCCAGCAGTCAACTTCTAGGCGATAATTCACCCCTCCACTTT
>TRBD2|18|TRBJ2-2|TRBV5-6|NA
CASSPRIGLAEDTGELFF
TGTGCCAGCAGCCCCCGAATAGGACTAGCGGAGGACACCGGGGAGCTGTTTTTT
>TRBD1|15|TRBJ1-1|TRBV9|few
CASSPMGRGDTEAFF
TGTGCCAGCAGCCCCATGGGCAGGGGGGACACTGAAGCTTTCTTT
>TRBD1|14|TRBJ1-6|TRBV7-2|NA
CASSTARGDSPLHF
TGTGCCAGCAGCACCGCCAGGGGGGATTCACCCCTCCACTTT
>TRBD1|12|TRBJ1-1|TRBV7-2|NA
CASSSYRGQAFF
TGTGCCAGCAGCAGTTACAGGGGGCAAGCTTTCTTT
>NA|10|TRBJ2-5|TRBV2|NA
CASRALLVYF
TGTGCCAGCAGAGCCCTCTTAGTGTACTTC
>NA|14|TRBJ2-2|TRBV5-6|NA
CASSLSSGTGELFF
TGTGCCAGCAGCTTGTCAAGCGGCACCGGGGAGCTGTTTTTT
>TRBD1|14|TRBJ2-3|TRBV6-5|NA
CASSRDRGQDTQYF
TGTGCCAGCAGTCGAGACAGGGGGCAAGATACGCAGTATTTT
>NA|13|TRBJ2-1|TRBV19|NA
CASSIGARNEQFF
TGTGCCAGTAGTATAGGGGCACGGAATGAGCAGTTCTTC
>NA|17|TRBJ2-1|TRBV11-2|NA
CASSLVRGALSFHEQFF
TGTGCCAGCAGCTTAGTTCGGGGGGCCCTCTCTTTCCATGAGCAGTTCTTC
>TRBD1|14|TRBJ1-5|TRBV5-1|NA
CASSSGQGNQPQHF
TGCGCCAGCAGTTCCGGACAGGGGAATCAGCCCCAGCATTTT
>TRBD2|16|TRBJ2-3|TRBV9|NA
CASSSTSGFAPDTQYF
TGTGCCAGCAGCTCGACTAGCGGGTTCGCACCAGATACGCAGTATTTT
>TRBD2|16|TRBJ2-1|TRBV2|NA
CAIPRTSGSNYNEQFF
TGTGCCATCCCACGGACTAGCGGGAGCAACTACAATGAGCAGTTCTTC